The clone carrying this T cell receptor (beta chain) was recorded many times. The sample originates from a study of early T cells in non-severe SARS-CoV-2 infection. About the research overall: Alpha and beta chains were unpaired, from unsorted whole-blood bulk RNA.

V lost 7 bases, J lost 3 bases, and 18 bases lay in between. Per germline, CDR1 MDHEN and CDR2 SYDVKM. This CDR3 comprises 15 residues. TCRdb fed the 5' RACE reads into MiXCR, producing one record per CDR3 protein. The data hold about 26,000 distinct CDR3 sequences, with roughly 4.5% observed a single time. V usage is TRBV28 and J usage is TRBJ1-2; D may be TRBD1 (5 bases). The clonotype comes from an adult who was a healthcare worker with PCR-confirmed SARS-CoV-2 infection or an uninfected control (not recorded which). The specimen sequenced was whole blood. The DNA of the CDR3 is TGTGCCAGCACACCGGCAGGGACGGACGACTATGGCTACACCTTC. Its protein is CASTPAGTDDYGYTF.